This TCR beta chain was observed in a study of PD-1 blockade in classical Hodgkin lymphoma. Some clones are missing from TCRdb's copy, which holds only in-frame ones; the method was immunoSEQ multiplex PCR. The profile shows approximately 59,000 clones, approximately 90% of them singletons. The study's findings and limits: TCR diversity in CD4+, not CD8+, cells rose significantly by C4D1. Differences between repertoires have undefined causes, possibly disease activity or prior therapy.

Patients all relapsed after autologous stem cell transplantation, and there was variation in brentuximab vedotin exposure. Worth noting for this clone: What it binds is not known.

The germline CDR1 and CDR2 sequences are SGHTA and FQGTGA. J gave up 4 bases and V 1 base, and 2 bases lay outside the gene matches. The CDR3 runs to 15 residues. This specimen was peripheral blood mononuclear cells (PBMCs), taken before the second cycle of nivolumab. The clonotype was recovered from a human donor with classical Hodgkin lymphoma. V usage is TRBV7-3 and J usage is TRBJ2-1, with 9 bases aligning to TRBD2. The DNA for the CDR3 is TGTGCCAGCAGCTTAAGCGGGAGGGGTTACAATGAGCAGTTCTTC. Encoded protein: CASSLSGRGYNEQFF. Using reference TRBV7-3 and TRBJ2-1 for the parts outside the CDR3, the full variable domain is GAGVSQTPSNKVTEKGKYVELRCDPISGHTALYWYRQSLGQGPEFLIYFQGTGAADDSGLPNDRFFAVRPEGSVSTLKIQRTERGDSAVYLCASSLSGRGYNEQFFGPGTRLTVL.